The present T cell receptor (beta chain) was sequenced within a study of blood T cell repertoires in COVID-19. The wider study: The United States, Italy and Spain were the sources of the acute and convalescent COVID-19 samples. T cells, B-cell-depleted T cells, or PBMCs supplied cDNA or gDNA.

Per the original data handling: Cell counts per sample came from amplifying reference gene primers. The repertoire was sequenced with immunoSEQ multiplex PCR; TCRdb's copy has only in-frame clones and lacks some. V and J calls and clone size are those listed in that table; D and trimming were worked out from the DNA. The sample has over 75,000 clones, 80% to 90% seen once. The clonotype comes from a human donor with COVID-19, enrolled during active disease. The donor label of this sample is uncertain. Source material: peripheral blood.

CDR3 loop: CASSLAGLENNEQFF. CDR3 nucleotide sequence: TGTGCCAGCAGCTTAGCGGGACTAGAAAACAATGAGCAGTTCTTC. The chain joins TRBV7-7 to TRBJ2-1; 8 bases are shared with TRBD2. Per germline, CDR1 SSHAT and CDR2 FNYEAQ (reference sequence). V shed 0 bases and J 5 bases; nucleotides not matched to a gene: 3. The CDR3 extends over 15 amino acids.